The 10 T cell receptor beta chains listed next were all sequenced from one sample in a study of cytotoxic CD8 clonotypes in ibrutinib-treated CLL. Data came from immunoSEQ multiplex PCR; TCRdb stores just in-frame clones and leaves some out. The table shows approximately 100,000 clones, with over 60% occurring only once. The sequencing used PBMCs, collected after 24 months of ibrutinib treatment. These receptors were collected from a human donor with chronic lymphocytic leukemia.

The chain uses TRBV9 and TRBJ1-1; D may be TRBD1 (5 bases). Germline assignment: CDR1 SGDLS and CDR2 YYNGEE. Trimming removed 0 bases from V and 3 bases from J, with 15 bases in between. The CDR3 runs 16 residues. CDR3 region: CASSVVRPRGDTEAFF. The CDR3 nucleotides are TGTGCCAGCAGCGTAGTTCGCCCCCGAGGGGACACTGAAGCTTTCTTT.

The CDR3 coding sequence is TGTGCCACCAGCAGAGAGCGTGACTCATACACCGGGGAGCTGTTTTTT. Translating gives CATSRERDSYTGELFF. The genes are TRBV15 and TRBJ2-2; no reliable D call. The V end was cut by 0 bases, the J end by 3 bases, with 11 bases between. CDR1 and CDR2 from the germline V gene are LNHNV and YYDKDF (reference sequence). This CDR3 has 16 residues.

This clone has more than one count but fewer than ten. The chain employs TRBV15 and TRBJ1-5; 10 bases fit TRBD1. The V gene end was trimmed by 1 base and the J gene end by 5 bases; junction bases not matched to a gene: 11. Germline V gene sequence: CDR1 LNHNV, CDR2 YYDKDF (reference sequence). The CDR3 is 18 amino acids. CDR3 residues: CATSRGDRGLGVYQPQHF. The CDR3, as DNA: TGTGCCACCAGCAGAGGGGACAGGGGATTGGGGGTCTATCAGCCCCAGCATTTT.

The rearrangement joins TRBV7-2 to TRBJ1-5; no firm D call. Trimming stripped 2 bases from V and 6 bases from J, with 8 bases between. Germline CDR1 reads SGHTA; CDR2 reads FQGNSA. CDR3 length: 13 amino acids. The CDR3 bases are TGTGCCAGCAGCTTACCGGGGAGTCAGCCCCAGCATTTT. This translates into CASSLPGSQPQHF.

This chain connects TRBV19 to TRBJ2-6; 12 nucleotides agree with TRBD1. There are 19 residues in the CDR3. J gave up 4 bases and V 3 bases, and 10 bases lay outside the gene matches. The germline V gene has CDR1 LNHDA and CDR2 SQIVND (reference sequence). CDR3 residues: CASSIQPGQGASGANVLTF. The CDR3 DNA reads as TGTGCCAGTAGTATCCAGCCGGGACAGGGGGCCTCGGGGGCCAACGTCCTGACTTTC.

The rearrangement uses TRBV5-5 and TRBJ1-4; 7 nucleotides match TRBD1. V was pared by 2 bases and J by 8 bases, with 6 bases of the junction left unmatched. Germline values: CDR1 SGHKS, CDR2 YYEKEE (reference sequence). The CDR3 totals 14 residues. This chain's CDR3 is CASSFGTAGEKLFF. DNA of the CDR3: TGTGCCAGCAGCTTTGGGACAGCCGGGGAAAAACTGTTTTTT. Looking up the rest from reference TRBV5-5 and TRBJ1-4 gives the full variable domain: DAGVTQSPTHLIKTRGQQVTLRCSPISGHKSVSWYQQVLGQGPQFIFQYYEKEERGRGNFPDRFSARQFPNYSSELNVNALLLGDSALYLCASSFGTAGEKLFFGSGTQLSVL.

The CDR3 region has the DNA TGTGCCAGCAGCCCCCTTCCCGAGAGCTCTGGAAACACCATATATTTT. Translated: CASSPLPESSGNTIYF. V usage is TRBV5-5 and J usage is TRBJ1-3; D is uncertain. The germline V gene encodes CDR1 SGHKS and CDR2 YYEKEE (reference sequence). V lost 4 bases to trimming and J lost 0 bases, with 14 bases between them. The CDR3 sequence is 16 residues long.

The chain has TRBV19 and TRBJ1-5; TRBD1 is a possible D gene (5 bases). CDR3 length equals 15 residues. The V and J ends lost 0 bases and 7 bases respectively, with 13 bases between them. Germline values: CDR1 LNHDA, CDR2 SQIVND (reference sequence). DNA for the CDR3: TGTGCCAGTAGTATAGAGCCAGGGAGAACCCAGCCCCAGCATTTT. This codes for CASSIEPGRTQPQHF.

Here the CDR3 DNA reads TGTGCCAGCAGCCCATCCTCGACAGGAGGGCTGTCGAACGAGCAGTACTTC. This codes for CASSPSSTGGLSNEQYF. This chain uses TRBV4-2 with TRBJ2-7, with D possibly called TRBD1 or TRBD2 (6 bases each). V lost 4 bases, J lost 5 bases, and 24 bases lay in between. This CDR3 is 17 amino acids long. The germline CDR1 and CDR2 sequences are LGHNA and YNFKEQ.

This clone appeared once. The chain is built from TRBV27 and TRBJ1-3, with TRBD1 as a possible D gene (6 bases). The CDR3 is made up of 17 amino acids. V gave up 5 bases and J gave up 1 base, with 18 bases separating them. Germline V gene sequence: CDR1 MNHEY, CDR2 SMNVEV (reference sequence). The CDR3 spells CASSPRTEAMSGNTIYF. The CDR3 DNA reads TGTGCCAGCAGTCCTCGGACAGAAGCTATGTCTGGAAACACCATATATTTT.